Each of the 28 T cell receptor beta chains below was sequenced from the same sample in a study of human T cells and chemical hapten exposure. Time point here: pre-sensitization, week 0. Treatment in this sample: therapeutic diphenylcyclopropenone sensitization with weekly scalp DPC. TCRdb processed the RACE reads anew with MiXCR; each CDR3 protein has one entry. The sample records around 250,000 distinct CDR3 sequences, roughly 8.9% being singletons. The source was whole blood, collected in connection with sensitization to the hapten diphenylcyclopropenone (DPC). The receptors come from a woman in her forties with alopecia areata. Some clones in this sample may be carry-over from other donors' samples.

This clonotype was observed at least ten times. The CDR3 nucleotides are TGTGCCAGCAGCCAGGGGGACTATGGCTACACCTTC. Its protein is CASSQGDYGYTF. The chain couples TRBV28 to TRBJ1-2; 7 nucleotides match TRBD1. This CDR3 contains 12 residues. The J segment lost 3 bases and the V segment lost 6 bases, leaving 1 base of the junction unmatched. Germline lookup yields CDR1 MDHEN and CDR2 SYDVKM.

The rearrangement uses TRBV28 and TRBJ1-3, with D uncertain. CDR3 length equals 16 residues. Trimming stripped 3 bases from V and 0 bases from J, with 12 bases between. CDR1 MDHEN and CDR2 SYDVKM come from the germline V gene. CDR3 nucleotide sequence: TGTGCCAGCAGTTTCCCTGGCATGAGCTCTGGAAACACCATATATTTT. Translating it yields CASSFPGMSSGNTIYF. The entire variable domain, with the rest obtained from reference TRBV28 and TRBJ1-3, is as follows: DVKVTQSSRYLVKRTGEKVFLECVQDMDHENMFWYRQDPGLGLRLIYFSYDVKMKEKGDIPEGYSVSREKKERFSLILESASTNQTSMYLCASSFPGMSSGNTIYFGEGSWLTVV.

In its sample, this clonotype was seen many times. CDR3 in amino acids: CASSPSSGGRPNEQFF. CDR3 in DNA: TGTGCCAGCAGCCCTTCATCAGGGGGTCGGCCCAATGAGCAGTTCTTC. The rearrangement uses TRBV7-9 and TRBJ2-1; 7 nucleotides line up with TRBD1. The CDR3 consists of 16 residues. CDR1 SEHNR and CDR2 FQNEAQ come from the germline V gene (reference sequence). Germline trimming cut 5 bases from V and 6 bases from J; bases unmatched to any gene: 13.

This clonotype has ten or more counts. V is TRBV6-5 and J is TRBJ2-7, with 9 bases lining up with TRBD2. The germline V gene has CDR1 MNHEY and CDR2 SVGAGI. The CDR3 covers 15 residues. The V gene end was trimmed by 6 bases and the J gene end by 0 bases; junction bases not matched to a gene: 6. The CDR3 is CASRTGTSSSYEQYF. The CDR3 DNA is TGTGCCAGCAGAACCGGGACTAGCAGCTCCTACGAGCAGTACTTC.

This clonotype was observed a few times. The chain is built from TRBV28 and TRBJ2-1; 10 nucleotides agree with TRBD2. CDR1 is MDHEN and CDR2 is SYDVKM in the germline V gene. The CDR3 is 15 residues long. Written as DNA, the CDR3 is TGTGCGATCACCGGGACTAGCGCCCTATACAATGAGCAGTTCTTC. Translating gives CAITGTSALYNEQFF.

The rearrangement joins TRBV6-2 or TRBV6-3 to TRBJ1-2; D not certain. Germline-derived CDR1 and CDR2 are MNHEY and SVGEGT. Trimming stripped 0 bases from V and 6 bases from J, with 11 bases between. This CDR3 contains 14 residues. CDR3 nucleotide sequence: TGTGCCAGCAGTTACTCGGTGCGCGGCCATGGCTACACCTTC. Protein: CASSYSVRGHGYTF.

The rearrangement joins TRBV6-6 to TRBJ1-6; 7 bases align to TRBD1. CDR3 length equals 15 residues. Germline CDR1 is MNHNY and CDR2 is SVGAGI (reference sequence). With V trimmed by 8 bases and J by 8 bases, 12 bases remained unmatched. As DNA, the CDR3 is TGTGCCAGCGGGAACCGGGACAGATATGATTCACCCCTCCACTTT. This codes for CASGNRDRYDSPLHF.

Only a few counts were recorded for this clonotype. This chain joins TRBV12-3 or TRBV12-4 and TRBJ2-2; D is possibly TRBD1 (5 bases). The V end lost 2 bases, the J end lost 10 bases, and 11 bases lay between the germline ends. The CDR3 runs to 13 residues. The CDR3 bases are TGTGCCAGCAGTTTATCTGGGGCGGAGGAGCTGTTTTTT. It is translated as CASSLSGAEELFF.

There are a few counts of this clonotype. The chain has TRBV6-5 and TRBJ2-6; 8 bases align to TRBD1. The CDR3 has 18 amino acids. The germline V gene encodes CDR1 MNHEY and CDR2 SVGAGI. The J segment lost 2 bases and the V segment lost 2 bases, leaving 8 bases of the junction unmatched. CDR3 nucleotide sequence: TGTGCCAGCAGTTACGACGGACAGGGAAGGGCTGGGGCCAACGTCCTGACTTTC. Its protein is CASSYDGQGRAGANVLTF.

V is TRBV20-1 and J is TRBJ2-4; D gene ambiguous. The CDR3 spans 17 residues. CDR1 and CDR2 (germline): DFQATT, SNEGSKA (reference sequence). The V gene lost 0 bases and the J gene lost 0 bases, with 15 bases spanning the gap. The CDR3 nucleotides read TGCAGTGCTAGAGATCGTATGGACCCCGTAGCCAAAAACATTCAGTACTTC. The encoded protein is CSARDRMDPVAKNIQYF.

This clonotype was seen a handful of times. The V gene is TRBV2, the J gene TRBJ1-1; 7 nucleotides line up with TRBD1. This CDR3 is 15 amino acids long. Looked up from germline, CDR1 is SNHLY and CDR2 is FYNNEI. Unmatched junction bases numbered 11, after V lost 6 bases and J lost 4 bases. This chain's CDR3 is CASRNDRVVTTEAFF. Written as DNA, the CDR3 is TGTGCCAGCAGGAACGACAGGGTAGTTACCACTGAAGCTTTCTTT.

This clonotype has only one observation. The CDR3 DNA reads as TGTGCCAGCAGCCCAACCCCCGGGCAGGTGGCGGAGCTGTTTTTT. Translation: CASSPTPGQVAELFF. The chain has TRBV7-3 and TRBJ2-2; D gene unclear. Per the germline V gene, CDR1 is SGHTA and CDR2 is FQGTGA. Trimming removed 5 bases from V and 10 bases from J, with 20 bases in between. The CDR3 runs 15 residues.

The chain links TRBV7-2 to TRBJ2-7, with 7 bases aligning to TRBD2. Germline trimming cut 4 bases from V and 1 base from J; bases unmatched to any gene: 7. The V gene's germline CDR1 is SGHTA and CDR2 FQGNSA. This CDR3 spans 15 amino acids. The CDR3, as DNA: TGTGCCAGCAGCTCTGTAGCGGGCCTTTCCTACGAGCAGTACTTC. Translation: CASSSVAGLSYEQYF.

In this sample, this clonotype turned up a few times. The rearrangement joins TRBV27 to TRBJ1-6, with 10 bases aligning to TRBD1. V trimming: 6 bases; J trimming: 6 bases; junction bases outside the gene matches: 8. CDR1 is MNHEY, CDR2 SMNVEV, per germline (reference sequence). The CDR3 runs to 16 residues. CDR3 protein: CASRSTGTGVNSPLHF. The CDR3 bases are TGTGCCAGCAGATCGACCGGGACAGGGGTTAATTCACCCCTCCACTTT.

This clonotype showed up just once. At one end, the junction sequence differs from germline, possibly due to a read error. The CDR3 reads CASSLHGADTQYF. The DNA for the CDR3 is TGTGCTAGCAGCTTACACGGGGCGGATACGCAGTATTTT. The chain has TRBV7-7 and TRBJ2-3; D possibly matches TRBD1 or TRBD2 (5 bases each). The length of the CDR3 is 13 residues. Germline CDR1 is SSHAT and CDR2 is FNYEAQ (reference sequence).

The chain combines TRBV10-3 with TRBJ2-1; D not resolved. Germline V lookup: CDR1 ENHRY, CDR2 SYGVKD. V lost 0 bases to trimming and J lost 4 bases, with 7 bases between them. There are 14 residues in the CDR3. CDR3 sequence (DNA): TGTGCCATCAGTGAGTCACCAGCGTACAATGAGCAGTTCTTC. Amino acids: CAISESPAYNEQFF.

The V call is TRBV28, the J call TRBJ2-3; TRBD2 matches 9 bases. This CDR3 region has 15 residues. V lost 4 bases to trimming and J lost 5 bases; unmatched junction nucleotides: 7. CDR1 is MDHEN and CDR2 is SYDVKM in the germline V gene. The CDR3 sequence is CASSSLAGRGDTQYF. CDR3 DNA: TGTGCCAGCAGTTCGCTAGCGGGAAGGGGAGATACGCAGTATTTT.

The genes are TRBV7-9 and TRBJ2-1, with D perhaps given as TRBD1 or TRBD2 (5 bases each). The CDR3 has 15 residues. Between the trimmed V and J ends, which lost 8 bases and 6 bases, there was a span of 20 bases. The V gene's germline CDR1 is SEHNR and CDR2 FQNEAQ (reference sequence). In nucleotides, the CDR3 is TGTGCCAGCGACAACGGGACCCCCGGCATCAATGAGCAGTTCTTC. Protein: CASDNGTPGINEQFF.

CDR3 sequence (DNA): TGTGCCACCAGTGGTCCGGGACTGGACAATGAGCAGTTCTTC. It codes for CATSGPGLDNEQFF. V usage is TRBV24-1 and J usage is TRBJ2-1; D is perhaps TRBD2 (6 bases). The CDR3 totals 14 residues. Germline CDR1 KGHDR, CDR2 SFDVKD. V was trimmed by 5 bases and J by 5 bases, leaving 12 bases between them.

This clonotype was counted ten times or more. The CDR3 here is CSAELREGTQYF. CDR3 nucleotides: TGCAGCGCCGAACTCAGGGAGGGGACCCAGTACTTC. The genes are TRBV29-1 and TRBJ2-5; 7 bases are a match to TRBD2. This CDR3 is built from 12 residues. The V gene end was trimmed by 7 bases and the J gene end by 7 bases; junction bases not matched to a gene: 9. CDR1 is SQVTM, CDR2 ANQGSEA, per germline. The whole variable domain, filled in from reference TRBV29-1 and TRBJ2-5, reads SAVISQKPSRDICQRGTSLTIQCQVDSQVTMMFWYRQQPGQSLTLIATANQGSEATYESGFVIDKFPISRPNLTFSTLTVSNMSPEDSSIYLCSAELREGTQYFGPGTRLLVL.

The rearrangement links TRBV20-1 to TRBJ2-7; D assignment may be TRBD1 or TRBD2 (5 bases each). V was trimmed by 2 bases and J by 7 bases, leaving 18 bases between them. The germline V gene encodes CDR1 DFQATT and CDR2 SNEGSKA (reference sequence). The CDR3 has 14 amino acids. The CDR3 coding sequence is TGCAGTGCTAGACCTTGGGACCCGAATGGGGAGCAGTACTTC. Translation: CSARPWDPNGEQYF.

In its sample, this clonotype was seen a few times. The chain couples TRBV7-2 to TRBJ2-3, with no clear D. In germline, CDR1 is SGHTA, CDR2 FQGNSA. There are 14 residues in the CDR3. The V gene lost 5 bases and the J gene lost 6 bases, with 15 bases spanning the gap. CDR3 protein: CASSPSRAGDTQYF. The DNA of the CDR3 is TGTGCCAGCAGCCCAAGCCGGGCTGGCGATACGCAGTATTTT. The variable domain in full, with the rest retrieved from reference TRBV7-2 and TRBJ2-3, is GAGVSQSPSNKVTEKGKDVELRCDPISGHTALYWYRQSLGQGLEFLIYFQGNSAPDKSGLPSDRFSAERTGGSVSTLTIQRTQQEDSAVYLCASSPSRAGDTQYFGPGTRLTVL.

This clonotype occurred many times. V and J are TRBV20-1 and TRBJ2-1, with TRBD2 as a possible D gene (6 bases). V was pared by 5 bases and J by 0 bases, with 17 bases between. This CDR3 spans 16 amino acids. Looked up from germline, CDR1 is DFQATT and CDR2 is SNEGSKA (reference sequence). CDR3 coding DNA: TGCAGTGCTGGGGGGTCAGGGCTGAGCTCCTACAATGAGCAGTTCTTC. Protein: CSAGGSGLSSYNEQFF.

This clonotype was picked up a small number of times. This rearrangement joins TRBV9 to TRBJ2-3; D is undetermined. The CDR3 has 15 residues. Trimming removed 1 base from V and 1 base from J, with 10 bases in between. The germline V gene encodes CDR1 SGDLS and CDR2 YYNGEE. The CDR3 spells CASSVRAGGTDTQYF. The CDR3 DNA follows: TGTGCCAGCAGCGTACGGGCCGGTGGCACAGATACGCAGTATTTT.

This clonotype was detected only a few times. DNA for the CDR3: TGCAGTGCAGGGACAGGGAAGGACGAGCAGTACTTC. It encodes CSAGTGKDEQYF. V is TRBV20-1 and J is TRBJ2-7, with 9 bases aligning to TRBD1. Germline V gene data show CDR1 as DFQATT and CDR2 as SNEGSKA (reference sequence). With 6 bases clipped from V and 5 bases from J, the junction kept 5 bases outside the gene matches. CDR3 length equals 12 residues.

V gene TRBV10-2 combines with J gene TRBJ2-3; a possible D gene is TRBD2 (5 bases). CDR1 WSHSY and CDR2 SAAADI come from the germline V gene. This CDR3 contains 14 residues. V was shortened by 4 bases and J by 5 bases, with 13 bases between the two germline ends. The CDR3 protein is CASSGSTRGDTQYF. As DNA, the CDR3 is TGCGCCAGCAGTGGCAGTACTAGAGGAGATACGCAGTATTTT.

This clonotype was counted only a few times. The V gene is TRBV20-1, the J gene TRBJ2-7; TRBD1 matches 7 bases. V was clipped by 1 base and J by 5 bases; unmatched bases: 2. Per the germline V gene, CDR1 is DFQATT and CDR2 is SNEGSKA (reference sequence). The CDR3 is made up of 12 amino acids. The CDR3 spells CSARVDRDEQYF. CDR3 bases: TGCAGTGCTAGAGTCGACAGGGACGAGCAGTACTTC.

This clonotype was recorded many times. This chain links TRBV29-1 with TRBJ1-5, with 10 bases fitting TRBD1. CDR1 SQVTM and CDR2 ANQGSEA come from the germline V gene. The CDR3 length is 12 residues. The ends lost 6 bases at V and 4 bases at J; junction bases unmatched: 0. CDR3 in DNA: TGCAGCGTGGGACAGGGGAATCAGCCCCAGCATTTT. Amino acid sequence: CSVGQGNQPQHF.